Described below is a single T cell receptor beta chain sequence and its context. The target antigen is unknown. The source of the sample is a study of graft-versus-host responses after intestinal transplantation. Some clones are missing from TCRdb's copy, which holds only in-frame ones; the method was immunoSEQ multiplex PCR. Of about 93,000 clones in the sample, roughly 91% were seen once. This CDR3 is built from 14 residues. J lost 5 bases, V lost 1 base, and 5 bases had no gene match. Germline assignment: CDR1 MGHRA and CDR2 YSYEKL. Material: unstimulated CD8+ T cells sorted from spleen or lymph node cells, obtained before intestinal transplant. The clonotype was recovered from a human donor who received an intestinal transplant. This chain joins TRBV4-1 and TRBJ2-7; 7 positions agree with TRBD1. The CDR3 DNA reads TGCGCCAGCAGCCAAGCGACAGGGTCAAACGAGCAGTACTTC. Translating it yields CASSQATGSNEQYF.